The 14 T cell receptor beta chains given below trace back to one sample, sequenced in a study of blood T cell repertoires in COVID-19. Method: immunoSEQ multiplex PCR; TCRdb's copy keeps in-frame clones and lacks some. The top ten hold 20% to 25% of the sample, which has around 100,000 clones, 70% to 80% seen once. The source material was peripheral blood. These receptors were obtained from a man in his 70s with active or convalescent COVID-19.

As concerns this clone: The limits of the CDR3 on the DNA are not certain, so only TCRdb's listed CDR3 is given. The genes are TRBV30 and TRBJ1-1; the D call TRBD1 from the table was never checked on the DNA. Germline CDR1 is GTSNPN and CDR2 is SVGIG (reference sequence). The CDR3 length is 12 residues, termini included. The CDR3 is CAWSVGAGTVLF.

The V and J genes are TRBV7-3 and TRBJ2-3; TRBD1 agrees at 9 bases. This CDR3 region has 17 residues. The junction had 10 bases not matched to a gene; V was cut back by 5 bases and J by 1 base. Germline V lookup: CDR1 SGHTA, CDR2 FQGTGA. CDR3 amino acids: CASSLLIRDRGTDTQYF. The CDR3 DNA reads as TGTGCCAGCAGCCTCCTGATTCGGGACAGGGGCACAGATACGCAGTATTTT.

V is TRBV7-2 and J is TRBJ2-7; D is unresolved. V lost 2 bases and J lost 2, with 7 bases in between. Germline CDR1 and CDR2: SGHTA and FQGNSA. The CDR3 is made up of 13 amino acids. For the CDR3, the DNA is TGTGCCAGCAGCTTAAGTACAGCCTACGAGCAGTACTTC. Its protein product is CASSLSTAYEQYF.

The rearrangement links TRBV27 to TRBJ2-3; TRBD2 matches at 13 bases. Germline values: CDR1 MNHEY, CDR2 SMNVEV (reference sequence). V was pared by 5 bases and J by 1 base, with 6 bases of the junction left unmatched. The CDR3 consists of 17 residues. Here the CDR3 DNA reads TGTGCCAGCAGTCTCCGGGGACTAGCGGGACGCACAGATACGCAGTATTTT. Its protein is CASSLRGLAGRTDTQYF.

CDR3 DNA sequence: TGCGCCAGCAGCTTGGAGGGGACTTCTAGCAATCAGCCCCAGCATTTT. Translated: CASSLEGTSSNQPQHF. The rearrangement uses TRBV5-1 and TRBJ1-5; D is perhaps TRBD1 (5 bases). Deletions cut 0 bases from V and 0 bases from J, with 10 bases between. The CDR3 loop spans 16 amino acids. Germline V lookup: CDR1 SGHRS, CDR2 YFSETQ.

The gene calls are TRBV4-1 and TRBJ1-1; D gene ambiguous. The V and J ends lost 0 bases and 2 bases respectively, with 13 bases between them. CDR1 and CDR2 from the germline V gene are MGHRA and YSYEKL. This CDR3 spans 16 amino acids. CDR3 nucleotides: TGCGCCAGCAGCCAAGAAAGGCTAGGCAGCAACACTGAAGCTTTCTTT. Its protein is CASSQERLGSNTEAFF.

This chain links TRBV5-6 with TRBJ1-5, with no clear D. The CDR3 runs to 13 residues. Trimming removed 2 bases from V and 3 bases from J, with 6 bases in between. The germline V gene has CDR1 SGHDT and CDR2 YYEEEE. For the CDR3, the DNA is TGTGCCAGCAGCTTACAGCCCAATCAGCCCCAGCATTTT. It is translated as CASSLQPNQPQHF.

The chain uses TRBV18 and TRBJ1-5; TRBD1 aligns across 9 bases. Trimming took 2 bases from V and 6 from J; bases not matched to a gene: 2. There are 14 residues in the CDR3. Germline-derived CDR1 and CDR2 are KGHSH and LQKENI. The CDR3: CASSPSGQGQPQHF. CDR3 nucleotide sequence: TGTGCCAGCTCACCATCGGGACAGGGTCAGCCCCAGCATTTT.

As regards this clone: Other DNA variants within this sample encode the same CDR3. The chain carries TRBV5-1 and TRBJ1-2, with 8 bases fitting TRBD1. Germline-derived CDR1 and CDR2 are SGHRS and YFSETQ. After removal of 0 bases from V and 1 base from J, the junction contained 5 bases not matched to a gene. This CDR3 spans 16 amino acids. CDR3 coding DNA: TGCGCCAGCAGCTTGGGGCAGGGGGCGGTTAACTATGGCTACACCTTC. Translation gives CASSLGQGAVNYGYTF. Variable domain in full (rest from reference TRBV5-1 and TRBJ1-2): KAGVTQTPRYLIKTRGQQVTLSCSPISGHRSVSWYQQTPGQGLQFLFEYFSETQRNKGNFPGRFSGRQFSNSRSEMNVSTLELGDSALYLCASSLGQGAVNYGYTFGSGTRLTVV.

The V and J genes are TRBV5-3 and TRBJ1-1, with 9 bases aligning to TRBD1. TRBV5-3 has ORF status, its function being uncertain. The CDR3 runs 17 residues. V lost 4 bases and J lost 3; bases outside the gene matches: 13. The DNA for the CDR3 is TGTGCCAGAAGCGGTCCGGGACAGGGACTTTTGGACACTGAAGCTTTCTTT. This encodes CARSGPGQGLLDTEAFF.

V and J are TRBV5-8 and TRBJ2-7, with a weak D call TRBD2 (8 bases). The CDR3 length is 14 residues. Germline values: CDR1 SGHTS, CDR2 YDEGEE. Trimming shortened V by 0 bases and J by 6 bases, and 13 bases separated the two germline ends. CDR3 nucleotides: TGTGCCAGCAGCTTGGGACAGGGACTAGGCGAGCAGTACTTC. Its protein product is CASSLGQGLGEQYF. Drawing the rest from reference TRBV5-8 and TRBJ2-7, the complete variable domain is EAGVTQSPTHLIKTRGQQATLRCSPISGHTSVYWYQQALGLGLQFLLWYDEGEERNRGNFPPRFSGRQFPNYSSELNVNALELEDSALYLCASSLGQGLGEQYFGPGTRLTVT.

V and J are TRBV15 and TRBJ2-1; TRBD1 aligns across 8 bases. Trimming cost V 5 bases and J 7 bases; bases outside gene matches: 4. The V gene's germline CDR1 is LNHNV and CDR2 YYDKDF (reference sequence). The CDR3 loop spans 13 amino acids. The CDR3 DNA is TGTGCCACCAGCTCAAGACAGGGGAATGAGCAGTTCTTC. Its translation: CATSSRQGNEQFF.

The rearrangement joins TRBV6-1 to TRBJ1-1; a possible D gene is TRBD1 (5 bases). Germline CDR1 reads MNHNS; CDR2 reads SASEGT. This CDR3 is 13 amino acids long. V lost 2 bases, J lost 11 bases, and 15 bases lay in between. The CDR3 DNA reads TGTGCCAGCAGTGAAAGTCGGGCAGGGAGGGCTTTCTTT. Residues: CASSESRAGRAFF.

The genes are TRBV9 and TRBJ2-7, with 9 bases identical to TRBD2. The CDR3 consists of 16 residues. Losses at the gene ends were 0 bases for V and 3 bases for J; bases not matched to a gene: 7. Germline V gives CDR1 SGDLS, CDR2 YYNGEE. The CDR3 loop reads CASSVGRTSADYEQYF. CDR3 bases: TGTGCCAGCAGCGTAGGGAGGACTAGCGCCGACTACGAGCAGTACTTC.